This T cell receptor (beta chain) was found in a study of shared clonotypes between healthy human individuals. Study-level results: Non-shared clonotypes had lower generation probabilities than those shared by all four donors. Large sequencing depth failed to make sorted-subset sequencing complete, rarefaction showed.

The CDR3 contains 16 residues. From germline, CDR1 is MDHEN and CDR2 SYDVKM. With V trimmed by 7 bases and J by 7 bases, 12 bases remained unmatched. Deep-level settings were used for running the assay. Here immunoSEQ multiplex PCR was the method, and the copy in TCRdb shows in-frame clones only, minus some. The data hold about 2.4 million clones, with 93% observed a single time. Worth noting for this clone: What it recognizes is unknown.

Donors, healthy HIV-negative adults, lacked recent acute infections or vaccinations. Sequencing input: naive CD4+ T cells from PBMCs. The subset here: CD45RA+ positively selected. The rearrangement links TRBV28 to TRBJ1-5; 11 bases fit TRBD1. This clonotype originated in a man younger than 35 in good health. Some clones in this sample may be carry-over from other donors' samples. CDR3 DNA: TGTGCCAGCACCCACCTAGGACAGGGGGCTGAACAGCCCCAGCATTTT. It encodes CASTHLGQGAEQPQHF.